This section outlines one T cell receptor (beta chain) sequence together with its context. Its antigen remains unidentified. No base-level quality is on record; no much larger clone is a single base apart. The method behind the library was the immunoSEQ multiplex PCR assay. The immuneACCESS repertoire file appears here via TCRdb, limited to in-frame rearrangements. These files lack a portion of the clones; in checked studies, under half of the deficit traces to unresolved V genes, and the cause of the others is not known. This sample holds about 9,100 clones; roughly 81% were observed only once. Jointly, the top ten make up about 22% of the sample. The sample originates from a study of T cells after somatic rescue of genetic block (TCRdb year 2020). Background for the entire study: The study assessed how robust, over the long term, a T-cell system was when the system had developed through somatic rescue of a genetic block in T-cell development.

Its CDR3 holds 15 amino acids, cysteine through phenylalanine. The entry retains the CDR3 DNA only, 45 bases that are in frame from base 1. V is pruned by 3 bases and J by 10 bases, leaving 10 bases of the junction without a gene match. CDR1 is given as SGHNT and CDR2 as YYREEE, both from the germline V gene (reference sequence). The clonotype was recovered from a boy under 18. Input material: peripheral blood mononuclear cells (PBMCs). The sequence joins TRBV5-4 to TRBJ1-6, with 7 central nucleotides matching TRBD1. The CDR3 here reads CASSSRTGLNSPLHF. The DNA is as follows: TGTGCCAGCAGCTCCAGGACAGGCTTGAACTCACCCCTCCACTTT.